A single TCR beta chain is shown here with its context. These data originate in a study of blood T cell repertoires in COVID-19. Across the study: The United States, Italy and Spain supplied acute and convalescent COVID-19 samples.

CDR1 is SGHTA and CDR2 is FQGNSA in the germline V gene. The V and J ends lost 4 bases and 4 bases, in that order; junction bases with no gene match: 10. This CDR3 has 15 residues. This table comes from immunoSEQ multiplex PCR, and its TCRdb copy is limited to in-frame clones, with some not included. The sample consists of more than 250,000 clones, around 89% of them appearing once. This sequence was found in a woman aged 25 to 39 with COVID-19, enrolled during active disease. Material: peripheral blood. The chain recombines TRBV7-2 with TRBJ2-7; 7 bases line up with TRBD1. CDR3 nucleotides: TGTGCCAGCAGCTCCGAGACAGGGAGCACTTACGAGCAGTACTTC. It specifies CASSSETGSTYEQYF.